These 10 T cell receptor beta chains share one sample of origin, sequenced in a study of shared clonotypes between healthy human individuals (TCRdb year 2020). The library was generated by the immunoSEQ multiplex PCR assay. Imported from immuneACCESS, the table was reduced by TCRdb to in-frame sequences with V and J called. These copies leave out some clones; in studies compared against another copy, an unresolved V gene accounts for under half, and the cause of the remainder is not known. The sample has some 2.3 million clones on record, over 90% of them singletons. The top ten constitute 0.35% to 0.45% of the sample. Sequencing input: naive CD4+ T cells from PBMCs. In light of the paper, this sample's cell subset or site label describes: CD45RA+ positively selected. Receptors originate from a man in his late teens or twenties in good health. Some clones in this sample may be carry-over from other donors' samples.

The CDR3 protein is CASSTGDFYAGDEQFF. The DNA for the CDR3 is TGTGCCAGCAGCACTGGAGACTTTTACGCGGGCGACGAGCAGTTCTTC. The rearrangement uses TRBV4-2 and TRBJ2-1; possible D gene TRBD2, 5 bases. This CDR3 has 16 residues. Germline V gene sequence: CDR1 LGHNA, CDR2 YNFKEQ. The V gene lost 5 bases and the J gene lost 10 bases, with 24 bases spanning the gap.

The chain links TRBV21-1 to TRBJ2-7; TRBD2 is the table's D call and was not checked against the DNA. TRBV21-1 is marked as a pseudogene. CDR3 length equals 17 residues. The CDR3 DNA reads TGTGCCAGCAGCAAAGAGGGTACGGGGAGGAGCTCCTACGAGCAGTACTTC. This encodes CASSKEGTGRSSYEQYF.

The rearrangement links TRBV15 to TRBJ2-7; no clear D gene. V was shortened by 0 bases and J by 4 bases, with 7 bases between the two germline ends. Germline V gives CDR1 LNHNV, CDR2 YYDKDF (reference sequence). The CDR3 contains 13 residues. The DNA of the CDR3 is TGTGCCACCAGCAGAGAATTCATGTACGAGCAGTACTTC. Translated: CATSREFMYEQYF.

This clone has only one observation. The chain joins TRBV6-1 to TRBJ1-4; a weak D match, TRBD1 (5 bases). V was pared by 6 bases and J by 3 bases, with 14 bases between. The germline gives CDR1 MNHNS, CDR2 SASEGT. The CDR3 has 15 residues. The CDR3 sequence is CASSLRQPSNEKLFF. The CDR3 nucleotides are TGTGCCAGCAGCCTCAGACAGCCTTCTAATGAAAAACTGTTTTTT.

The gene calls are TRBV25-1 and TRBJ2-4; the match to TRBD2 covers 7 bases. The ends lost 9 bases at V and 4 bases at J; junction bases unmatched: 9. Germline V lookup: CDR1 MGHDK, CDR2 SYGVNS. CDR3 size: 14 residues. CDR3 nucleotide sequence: TGTGCCAGGCCGCCCCGGGGAGGGAAAAACATTCAGTACTTC. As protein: CARPPRGGKNIQYF.

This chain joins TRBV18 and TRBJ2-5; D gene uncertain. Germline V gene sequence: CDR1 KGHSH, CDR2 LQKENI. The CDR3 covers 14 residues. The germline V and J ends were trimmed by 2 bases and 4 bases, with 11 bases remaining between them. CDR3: CASSPDRRGETQYF. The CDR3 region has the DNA TGTGCCAGCTCACCAGACCGACGCGGAGAGACCCAGTACTTC.

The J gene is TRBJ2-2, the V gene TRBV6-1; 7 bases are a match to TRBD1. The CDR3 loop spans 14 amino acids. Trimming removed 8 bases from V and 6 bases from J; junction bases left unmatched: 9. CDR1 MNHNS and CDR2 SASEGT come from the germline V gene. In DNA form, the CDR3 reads TGTGCCAGCTCGGGACAGCTAGGGTCCGGGGAGCTGTTTTTT. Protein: CASSGQLGSGELFF.

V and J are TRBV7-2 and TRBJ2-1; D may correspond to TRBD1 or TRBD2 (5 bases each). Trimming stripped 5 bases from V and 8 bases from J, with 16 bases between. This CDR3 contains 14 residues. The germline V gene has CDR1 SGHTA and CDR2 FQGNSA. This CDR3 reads CASSPGTTPYEQFF. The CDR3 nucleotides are TGTGCCAGCAGCCCTGGGACCACCCCCTATGAGCAGTTCTTC.

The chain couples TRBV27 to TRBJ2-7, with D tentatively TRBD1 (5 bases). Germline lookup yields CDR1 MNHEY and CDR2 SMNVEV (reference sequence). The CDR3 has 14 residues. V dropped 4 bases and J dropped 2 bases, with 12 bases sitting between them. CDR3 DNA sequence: TGTGCCAGCAGTTCTTCCAGGACAACCTACGAGCAGTACTTC. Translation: CASSSSRTTYEQYF.

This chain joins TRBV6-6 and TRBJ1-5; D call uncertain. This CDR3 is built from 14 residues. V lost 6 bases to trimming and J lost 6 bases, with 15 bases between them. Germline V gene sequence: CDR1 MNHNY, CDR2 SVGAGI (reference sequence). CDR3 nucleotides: TGTGCCAGCAGATACGCACGGGAGGGTCAGCCCCAGCATTTT. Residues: CASRYAREGQPQHF.